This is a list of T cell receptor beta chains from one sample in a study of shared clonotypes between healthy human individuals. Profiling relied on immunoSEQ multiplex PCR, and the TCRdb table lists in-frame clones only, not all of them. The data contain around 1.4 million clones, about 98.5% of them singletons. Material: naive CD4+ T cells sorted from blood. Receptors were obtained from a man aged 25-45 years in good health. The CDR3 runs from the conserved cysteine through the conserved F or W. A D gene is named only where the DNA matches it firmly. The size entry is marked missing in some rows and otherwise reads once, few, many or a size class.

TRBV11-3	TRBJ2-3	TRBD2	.	TGTGCCAGCAGCTTTGGGGGACTAGACACAGATACGCAGTATTTT	CASSFGGLDTDTQYF
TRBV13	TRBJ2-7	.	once	TGTGCCAGCAGCCAGGACAGCACCTACGAGCAGTACTTC	CASSQDSTYEQYF
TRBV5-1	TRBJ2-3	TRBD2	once	TGCGCCAGCAGCTTGGATAGCGGGCTCCGAACAGATACGCAGTATTTT	CASSLDSGLRTDTQYF
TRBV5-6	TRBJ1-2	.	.	TGTGCCAGCAGCATGGGTAATGCGGCCCACTATGGCTACACCTTC	CASSMGNAAHYGYTF
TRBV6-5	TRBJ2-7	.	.	TGTGCCAGCAGTAGGATGGCGTTCTACGAGCAGTACTTC	CASSRMAFYEQYF
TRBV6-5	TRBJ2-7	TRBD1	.	TGTGCCAGCGGGGACAGGGGCCACGAGCAGTACTTC	CASGDRGHEQYF
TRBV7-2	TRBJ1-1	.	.	TGTGCCAGCAGCTTAGCTGGCACTGAAGCTTTCTTT	CASSLAGTEAFF
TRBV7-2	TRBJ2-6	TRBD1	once	TGTGCCAGCAGCTTAGTAGGGACAGGCTCTGGGGCCAACGTCCTGACTTTC	CASSLVGTGSGANVLTF
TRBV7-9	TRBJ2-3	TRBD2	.	TGTGCCAGCAGCTTTCTAGCGGGTCCAGATACGCAGTATTTT	CASSFLAGPDTQYF
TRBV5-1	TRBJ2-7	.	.	TGCGCCAGCAGCTTGGCCCTTGGGGCCTACGAGCAGTACTTC	CASSLALGAYEQYF
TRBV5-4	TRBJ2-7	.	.	TGTGCCAGCAGCCCGTCTACATCGCAAAGCTACGAGCAGTACTTC	CASSPSTSQSYEQYF
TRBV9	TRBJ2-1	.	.	TGTGCCAGCAGCGTAGACCCCTCTTTCCATGAGCAGTTCTTC	CASSVDPSFHEQFF
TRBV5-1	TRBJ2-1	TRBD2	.	TGCGCCAGCAGCGACCTTAGGAGCGGGAGGGGAGCGCCTTACAATGAGCAGTTCTTC	CASSDLRSGRGAPYNEQFF
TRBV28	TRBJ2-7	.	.	TGTGCCAGCAGTTTACTGAGGGCGGAGGGGGCCTACGAGCAGTACTTC	CASSLLRAEGAYEQYF
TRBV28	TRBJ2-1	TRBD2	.	TGTGCCAGCAGTTTACCCTCGACTAGCGGAGATTACAATGAGCAGTTCTTC	CASSLPSTSGDYNEQFF
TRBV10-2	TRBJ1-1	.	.	TGCGCCAGCATAGGCAGGGTAAACACTGAAGCTTTCTTT	CASIGRVNTEAFF
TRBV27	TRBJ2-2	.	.	TGTGCCTCAGGGGTAGGGCTCACCGGGGAGCTGTTTTTT	CASGVGLTGELFF
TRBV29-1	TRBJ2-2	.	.	TGCAGCGTCGCCGGGACGGACACGAACACCGGGGAGCTGTTTTTT	CSVAGTDTNTGELFF
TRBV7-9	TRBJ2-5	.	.	TGTGCCAGCAGCTTAAAACGACAAGAGACCCAGTACTTC	CASSLKRQETQYF
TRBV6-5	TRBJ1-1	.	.	TGTGCCAGCAGTCCCCCAGGACCGCCCCCGGGAGCTTTCTTT	CASSPPGPPPGAFF
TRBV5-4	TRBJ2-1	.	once	TGTGCCAGCAGCTTGGATCCCGAATCCTACAATGAGCAGTTCTTC	CASSLDPESYNEQFF